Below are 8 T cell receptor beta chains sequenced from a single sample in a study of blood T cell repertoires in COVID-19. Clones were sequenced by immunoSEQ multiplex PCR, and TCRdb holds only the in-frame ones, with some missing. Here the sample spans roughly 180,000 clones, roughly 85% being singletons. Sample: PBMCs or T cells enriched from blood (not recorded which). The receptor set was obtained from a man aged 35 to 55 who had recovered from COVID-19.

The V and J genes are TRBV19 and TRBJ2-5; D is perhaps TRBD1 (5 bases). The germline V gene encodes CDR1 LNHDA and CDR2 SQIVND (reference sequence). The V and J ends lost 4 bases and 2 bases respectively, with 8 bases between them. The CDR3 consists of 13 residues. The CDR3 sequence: CASSTGLQETQYF. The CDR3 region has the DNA TGTGCCAGTAGTACAGGGTTGCAAGAGACCCAGTACTTC.

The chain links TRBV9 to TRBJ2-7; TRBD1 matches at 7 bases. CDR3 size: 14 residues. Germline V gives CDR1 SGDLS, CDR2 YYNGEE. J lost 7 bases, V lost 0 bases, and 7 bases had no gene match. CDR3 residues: CASSVDRGGQEQYF. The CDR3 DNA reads TGTGCCAGCAGCGTAGACAGGGGCGGGCAGGAGCAGTACTTC. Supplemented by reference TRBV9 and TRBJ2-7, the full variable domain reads DSGVTQTPKHLITATGQRVTLRCSPRSGDLSVYWYQQSLDQGLQFLIQYYNGEERAKGNILERFSAQQFPDLHSELNLSSLELGDSALYFCASSVDRGGQEQYFGPGTRLTVT.

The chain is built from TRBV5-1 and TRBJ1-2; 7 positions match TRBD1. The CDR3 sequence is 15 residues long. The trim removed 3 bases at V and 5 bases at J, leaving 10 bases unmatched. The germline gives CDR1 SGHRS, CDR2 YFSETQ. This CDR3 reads CASSSSGQTQYGYTF. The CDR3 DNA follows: TGCGCCAGCAGCTCCTCGGGACAGACCCAGTATGGCTACACCTTC.

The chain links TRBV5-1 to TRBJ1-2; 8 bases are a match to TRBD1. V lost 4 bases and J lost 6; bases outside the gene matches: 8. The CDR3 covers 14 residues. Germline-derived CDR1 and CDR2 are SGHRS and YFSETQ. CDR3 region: CASSPGQGGDGYTF. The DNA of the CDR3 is TGCGCCAGCAGCCCAGGACAGGGAGGGGATGGCTACACCTTC.

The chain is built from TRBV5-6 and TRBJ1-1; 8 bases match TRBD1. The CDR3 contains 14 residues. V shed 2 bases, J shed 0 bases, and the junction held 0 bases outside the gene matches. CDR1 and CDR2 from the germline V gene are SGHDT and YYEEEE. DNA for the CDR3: TGTGCCAGCAGCTTCAGGGGGCTGAACACTGAAGCTTTCTTT. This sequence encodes CASSFRGLNTEAFF.

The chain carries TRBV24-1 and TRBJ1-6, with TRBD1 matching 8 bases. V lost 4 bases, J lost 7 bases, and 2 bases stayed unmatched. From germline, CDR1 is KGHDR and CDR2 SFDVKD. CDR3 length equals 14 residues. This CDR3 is CATSEGDRNSPLHF. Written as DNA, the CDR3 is TGTGCCACCAGTGAAGGGGACAGGAATTCACCCCTCCACTTT.

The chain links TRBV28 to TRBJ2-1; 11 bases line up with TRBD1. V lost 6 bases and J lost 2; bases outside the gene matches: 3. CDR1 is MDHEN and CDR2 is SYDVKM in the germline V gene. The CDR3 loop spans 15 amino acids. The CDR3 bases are TGTGCCAGCAGACCGGGACAGGGGGCCTACAATGAGCAGTTCTTC. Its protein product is CASRPGQGAYNEQFF.

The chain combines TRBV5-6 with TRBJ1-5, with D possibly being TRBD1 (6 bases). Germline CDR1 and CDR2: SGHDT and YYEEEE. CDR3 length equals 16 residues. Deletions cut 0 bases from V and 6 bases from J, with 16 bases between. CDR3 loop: CASSLGQAGLLQPQHF. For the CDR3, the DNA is TGTGCCAGCAGCTTGGGACAGGCCGGGCTCCTTCAGCCCCAGCATTTT.